This T cell receptor beta chain derives from a study of T cells after yellow fever vaccination. Study in general: Fractions of low cell number were prepared using SMART-Seq v4 Ultra Low Input.

Template-switching 5'RACE yielded the TCR cDNA; a universal primer site and UMIs were added in the process. TCRdb called the 5' RACE reads again in MiXCR, with one record for every CDR3 protein. The sample has 140,000 to 150,000 distinct CDR3 sequences, 6.6% seen once. This clonotype was observed at least ten times. Germline V CDR1 and CDR2: MDHEN, SYDVKM. This CDR3 region has 11 residues. V lost 5 bases and J lost 3, with 5 bases in between. The chain carries TRBV28 and TRBJ2-7; unclear D gene. This TCR derives from a man aged 25-45 years who received the YFV17D yellow fever vaccine. Sequencing was performed on CD4+ T cells sorted from PBMCs, taken 10 days after the yellow fever booster vaccination. For the CDR3, the DNA is TGTGCCAGCAGTCACGACTACGAGCAGTACTTC. Residues: CASSHDYEQYF.